This T cell receptor beta chain was recorded in a study of high-grade serous ovarian cancer treatment subgroups. Study at large: On average, 14,192 reads and 7,494 unique TCR beta rearrangements were obtained per sample. General study findings and limits: CDR1 and CDR2 were left unanalyzed; analyses focused on CDR3.

Tumor samples were obtained before definitive surgery or chemotherapy. Note on this clone: Antigen: not known. Other DNA sequences in this specimen translate into the identical CDR3.

V shed 0 bases and J shed 5 bases, with 2 bases lying between them. The CDR3 sequence is 12 residues long. Germline lookup yields CDR1 WNHNN and CDR2 SYGVQD (reference sequence). Data came from immunoSEQ multiplex PCR; TCRdb stores just in-frame clones and leaves some out. Of roughly 12,000 clones listed, over 80% were seen once; the top ten hold approximately 6.3%. V is TRBV10-1 and J is TRBJ2-1; no definite D call. This TCR was sampled from a human donor with high-grade serous ovarian cancer. The sequencing sample was made of tumor tissue. CDR3 amino acids: CASSESDNEQFF. CDR3 coding DNA: TGCGCCAGCAGTGAGTCGGACAATGAGCAGTTCTTC.